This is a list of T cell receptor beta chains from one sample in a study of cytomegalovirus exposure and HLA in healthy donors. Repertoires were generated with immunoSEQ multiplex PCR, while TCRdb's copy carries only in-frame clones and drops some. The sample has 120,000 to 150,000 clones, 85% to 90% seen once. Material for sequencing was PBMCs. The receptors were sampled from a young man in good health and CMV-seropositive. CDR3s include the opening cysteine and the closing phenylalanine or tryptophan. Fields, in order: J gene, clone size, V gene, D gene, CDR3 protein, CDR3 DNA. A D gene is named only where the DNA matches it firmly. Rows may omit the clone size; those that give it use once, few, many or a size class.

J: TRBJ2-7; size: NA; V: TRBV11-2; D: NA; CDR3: CASSEAIRPYEQYF; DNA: TGTGCCAGCAGCGAAGCGATCCGGCCCTACGAGCAGTACTTC
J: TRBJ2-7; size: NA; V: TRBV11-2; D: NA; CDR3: CASGNGGDYEQYF; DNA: TGTGCCAGCGGGAACGGGGGTGACTACGAGCAGTACTTC
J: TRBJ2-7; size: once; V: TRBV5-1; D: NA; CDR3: CASSITGTQSYEQYF; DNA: TGCGCCAGCAGCATTACCGGGACACAGTCCTACGAGCAGTACTTC
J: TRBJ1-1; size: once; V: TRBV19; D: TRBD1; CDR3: CASRPRDRVATEAFF; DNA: TGTGCCAGTCGCCCCAGGGACAGGGTGGCCACTGAAGCTTTCTTT
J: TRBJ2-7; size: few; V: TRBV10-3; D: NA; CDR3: CAISPGSYEQYF; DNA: TGTGCCATCAGCCCGGGCTCCTACGAGCAGTACTTC
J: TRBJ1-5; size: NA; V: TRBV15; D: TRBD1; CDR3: CATSPRQGSQPQHF; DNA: TGTGCCACCAGCCCTCGACAGGGTAGTCAGCCCCAGCATTTT
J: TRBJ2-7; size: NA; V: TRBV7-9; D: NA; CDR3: CASRQDSYEQYF; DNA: TGTGCCAGCAGGCAGGACAGCTACGAGCAGTACTTC
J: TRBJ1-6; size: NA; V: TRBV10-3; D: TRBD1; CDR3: CAISEPQGSNSPLHF; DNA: TGTGCCATCAGTGAGCCACAGGGGAGTAATTCACCCCTCCACTTT
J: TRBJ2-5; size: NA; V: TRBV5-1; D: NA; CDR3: CASSGTAEETQYF; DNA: TGCGCCAGCAGCGGAACAGCCGAAGAGACCCAGTACTTC
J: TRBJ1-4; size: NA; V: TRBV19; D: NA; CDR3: CASSIAGDNEKLFF; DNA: TGTGCCAGTAGTATAGCAGGGGATAATGAAAAACTGTTTTTT
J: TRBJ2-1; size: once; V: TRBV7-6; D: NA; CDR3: CASSSTFAGWDEQFF; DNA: TGTGCCAGCAGCTCTACTTTCGCAGGGTGGGATGAGCAGTTCTTC
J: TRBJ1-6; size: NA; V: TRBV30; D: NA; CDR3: CAGAGSIRSPLHF; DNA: TGTGCCGGGGCAGGTTCGATCCGTTCACCCCTCCACTTT
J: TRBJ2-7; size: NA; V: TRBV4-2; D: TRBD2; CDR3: CASSQEWGRVYEQYF; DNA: TGTGCCAGCAGCCAAGAATGGGGGAGGGTATACGAGCAGTACTTC
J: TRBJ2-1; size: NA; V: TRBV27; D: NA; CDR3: CASSLYAQGNEQFF; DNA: TGTGCCAGCAGTTTATATGCACAGGGTAATGAGCAGTTCTTC
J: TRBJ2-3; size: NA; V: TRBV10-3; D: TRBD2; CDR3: CAISEETSGGTDTQYF; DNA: TGTGCCATCAGTGAGGAGACTAGCGGGGGCACAGATACGCAGTATTTT
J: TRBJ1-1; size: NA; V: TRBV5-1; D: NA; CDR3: CASSLETTANTEAFF; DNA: TGCGCCAGCAGCTTGGAAACGACAGCGAACACTGAAGCTTTCTTT
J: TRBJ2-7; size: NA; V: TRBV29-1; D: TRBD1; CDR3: CSVASPRQGAYEQYF; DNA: TGCAGCGTCGCTTCCCCACGACAGGGGGCCTACGAGCAGTACTTC
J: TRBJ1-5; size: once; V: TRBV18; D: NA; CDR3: CASSPWGQREYSNQPQHF; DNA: TGTGCCAGCTCACCTTGGGGACAAAGGGAATATAGCAATCAGCCCCAGCATTTT
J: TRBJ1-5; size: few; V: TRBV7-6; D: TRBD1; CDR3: CASGPRGQQPQHF; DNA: TGTGCCAGCGGACCCCGGGGACAGCAGCCCCAGCATTTT
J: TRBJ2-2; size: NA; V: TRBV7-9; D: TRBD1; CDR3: CASSLASQGARRTGELFF; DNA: TGTGCCAGCAGCTTAGCCTCACAGGGGGCTCGACGCACCGGGGAGCTGTTTTTT
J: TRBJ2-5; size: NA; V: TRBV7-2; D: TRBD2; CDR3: CASSWTRSETQYF; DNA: TGTGCCAGCAGCTGGACTAGGTCAGAGACCCAGTACTTC
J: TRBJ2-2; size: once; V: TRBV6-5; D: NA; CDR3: CASRPEGPTGELFF; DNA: TGTGCCAGCAGACCGGAGGGCCCCACCGGGGAGCTGTTTTTT